Listed here is a single T cell receptor (beta chain). What it binds is unknown. The CDR3 sequence is 15 residues long. Unmatched junction bases numbered 8, after V lost 5 bases and J lost 5 bases. CDR1 and CDR2 (germline): MRHNA, SNTAGT. The data are from a study of radiotherapy plus CTLA-4 blockade in lung cancer. At the level of the study: With 30% to 40% of patients having disease control, objective responses were seen in approximately 18%.

Study conclusions and caveats: Reports state that early shifts in blood T cell clones, with interferon-beta, best predicted response. Tumor-derived TCR clones expanded in blood after radiotherapy plus ipilimumab.

Data came from immunoSEQ multiplex PCR; TCRdb stores just in-frame clones and leaves some out. Among 78,000 or so clones listed, approximately 86% were seen once. Those with chemo-refractory metastatic non-small-cell lung cancer were treated with focal radiation combined with CTLA-4 blockade using ipilimumab. Sequencing used peripheral blood, obtained from a patient treated with radiotherapy plus ipilimumab. The receptor's source is a human donor with non-small cell lung cancer who had stable disease on radiotherapy plus ipilimumab. This chain links TRBV6-4 with TRBJ2-1, with 8 bases matching TRBD1. The CDR3 region has the DNA TGTGCCAGCAGTATTGGACAGGGAGGAAACAATGAGCAGTTCTTC. Translated, it gives CASSIGQGGNNEQFF.